The 17 T cell receptor beta chains in this list originate from one sample, sequenced in a study of human T cells and chemical hapten exposure. Time point noted: patch test 2, 6 weeks after DPC sensitization. Described treatment: therapeutic diphenylcyclopropenone sensitization with weekly scalp DPC. TCRdb re-called the RACE reads with MiXCR, one entry per CDR3 protein. The data hold about 400,000 distinct CDR3 sequences, with about 6.3% observed a single time. Material: whole blood, obtained in connection with sensitization to the hapten diphenylcyclopropenone (DPC). Every receptor here comes from a woman between 18 and 30 years old with alopecia areata. Some clones in this sample may be carry-over from other donors' samples.

The rearrangement uses TRBV6-6 and TRBJ1-2; the D is unclear. The CDR3 sequence is 15 residues long. V was pared by 4 bases and J by 5 bases, with 17 bases between. Germline CDR1 reads MNHNY; CDR2 reads SVGAGI (reference sequence). The CDR3 is CASSLTAVVSYGYTF. The CDR3 coding sequence is TGTGCCAGCAGTTTGACGGCCGTAGTGAGTTATGGCTACACCTTC.

The V gene is TRBV7-2, the J gene TRBJ2-5; D gene uncertain. With 1 base removed from V and 2 bases from J, the gap between germline ends came to 11 bases. This CDR3 is built from 15 residues. Germline assignment: CDR1 SGHTA and CDR2 FQGNSA. This CDR3 reads CASSLVPGSQETQYF. CDR3 DNA sequence: TGTGCCAGCAGCTTAGTGCCCGGTTCTCAAGAGACCCAGTACTTC.

This clonotype was recorded many times. The chain uses TRBV12-3 or TRBV12-4 and TRBJ2-3; 7 positions agree with TRBD1. The length of the CDR3 is 15 residues. V was clipped by 6 bases and J by 2 bases; unmatched bases: 8. The chain's CDR3 is CASSERDSHTDTQYF. CDR3 coding DNA: TGTGCCAGCAGCGAACGGGACAGCCACACAGATACGCAGTATTTT.

The rearrangement links TRBV2 to TRBJ2-5; D not resolved. CDR1 SNHLY and CDR2 FYNNEI come from the germline V gene. The V end lost 3 bases, the J end lost 1 base, and 18 bases lay between the germline ends. CDR3 length equals 17 residues. The CDR3 here is CASSDLLLRDSQETQYF. The CDR3, as DNA: TGTGCCAGCAGTGATTTGCTACTTCGCGACTCCCAAGAGACCCAGTACTTC.

The gene calls are TRBV18 and TRBJ2-5; TRBD2 matches at 9 bases. With 5 bases clipped from V and 5 bases from J, the junction kept 9 bases outside the gene matches. The CDR3 covers 15 residues. Germline values: CDR1 KGHSH, CDR2 LQKENI. This chain's CDR3 is CASSTGTSIGETQYF. In DNA, the CDR3 is TGTGCCAGCTCAACCGGGACTAGCATCGGGGAGACCCAGTACTTC.

This clonotype was detected ten times or more. This chain uses TRBV10-3 with TRBJ2-3, with 8 bases identical to TRBD1. Per germline, CDR1 ENHRY and CDR2 SYGVKD. J gave up 2 bases and V 6 bases, and 7 bases lay outside the gene matches. The CDR3 runs to 15 residues. The CDR3 DNA reads as TGTGCCATCAGCTTTGCGGACAGGGACACAGATACGCAGTATTTT. Residues: CAISFADRDTDTQYF.

The table lists this clonotype with many counts. The genes are TRBV6-2 or TRBV6-3 and TRBJ1-1, with D unresolved. The CDR3 has 16 amino acids. Germline V CDR1 and CDR2: MNHEY, SVGEGT. V gave up 2 bases and J gave up 1 base, with 14 bases separating them. Here the CDR3 DNA reads TGTGCCAGCAGTTACAGCACAGCCACTAAGAACACTGAAGCTTTCTTT. It specifies CASSYSTATKNTEAFF.

This clonotype was found many times. J is TRBJ1-5 and V is TRBV12-3 or TRBV12-4; D call uncertain. CDR3 length equals 15 residues. The V gene lost 7 bases and the J gene lost 3 bases, with 16 bases spanning the gap. CDR3 DNA sequence: TGTGCCAGCACTTCGACCGGGTCCATCAATCAGCCCCAGCATTTT. Protein sequence: CASTSTGSINQPQHF.

CDR3 sequence (DNA): TGTGCCAGCAGTTACGAGGGGGCGCGGAACGAGCAGTACTTC. It encodes CASSYEGARNEQYF. V is TRBV6-5 and J is TRBJ2-7, with 7 bases lining up with TRBD1. The CDR3 is 14 amino acids. Germline V gene lookup returns CDR1 MNHEY and CDR2 SVGAGI. V trimming: 2 bases; J trimming: 5 bases; junction bases outside the gene matches: 6.

The chain recombines TRBV2 with TRBJ1-6; TRBD1 matches at 10 bases. V shed 4 bases, J shed 5 bases, and the junction held 2 bases outside the gene matches. Germline V gene sequence: CDR1 SNHLY, CDR2 FYNNEI. This CDR3 is 15 amino acids long. CDR3 region: CASSGQGANNSPLHF. The CDR3 bases are TGTGCCAGCAGTGGACAGGGGGCAAATAATTCACCCCTCCACTTT.

This clonotype was seen a handful of times. The chain is built from TRBV5-1 and TRBJ2-3; D call uncertain. This CDR3 has 13 residues. V was pared by 4 bases and J by 4 bases, with 10 bases between. Germline V gene data show CDR1 as SGHRS and CDR2 as YFSETQ. CDR3 nucleotides: TGCGCCAGCAGCGATGGAATGGCAGATACGCAGTATTTT. Translating it yields CASSDGMADTQYF.

The chain uses TRBV6-1 and TRBJ1-2, with D possibly TRBD1 on 6 matching bases. The CDR3 is 17 amino acids. V was pared by 2 bases and J by 5 bases, with 21 bases between. Germline V gives CDR1 MNHNS, CDR2 SASEGT. The CDR3 DNA reads as TGTGCCAGCAGTGAATTTTCAGGGCAGGGGAGTTATTATGGCTACACCTTC. This codes for CASSEFSGQGSYYGYTF.

This clonotype was counted between two and nine times. The CDR3 loop is CASSFYGYTGELFF. DNA of the CDR3: TGTGCCAGCAGTTTTTACGGTTACACCGGGGAGCTGTTTTTT. The J gene is TRBJ2-2, the V gene TRBV12-3 or TRBV12-4, with no clear D. The CDR3 is made up of 14 amino acids. V was shortened by 3 bases and J by 3 bases, with 8 bases between the two germline ends.

This clonotype was detected only a few times. J is TRBJ2-7 and V is TRBV7-2, with 7 bases lining up with TRBD1. The CDR3 has 12 amino acids. The trim removed 4 bases at V and 11 bases at J, leaving 8 bases unmatched. The germline V gene has CDR1 SGHTA and CDR2 FQGNSA. The CDR3 spells CASSSDRSAKYF. DNA of the CDR3: TGTGCCAGCAGCTCGGACAGGTCCGCCAAGTACTTC.

The chain recombines TRBV6-2 or TRBV6-3 with TRBJ2-2; D call uncertain. Germline CDR1 is MNHEY and CDR2 is SVGEGT. This CDR3 has 15 residues. Trimming left V 7 bases short and J 2 bases short, with 14 bases between. The CDR3 DNA reads as TGTGCCAGCATTAGAGCGCAGACTAACACCGGGGAGCTGTTTTTT. As protein: CASIRAQTNTGELFF.

V and J are TRBV12-3 or TRBV12-4 and TRBJ2-7; D remains unclear. The CDR3 covers 12 residues. Between the trimmed V and J ends, which lost 1 base and 9 bases, there was a span of 10 bases. CDR3 protein: CASSLVGSGQYF. DNA of the CDR3: TGTGCCAGCAGTTTAGTCGGATCCGGGCAGTACTTC.

This clonotype has a count of ten or more. This chain connects TRBV29-1 to TRBJ2-2; 7 nucleotides align to TRBD1. The CDR3 is 14 amino acids. The V gene end was trimmed by 7 bases and the J gene end by 0 bases; junction bases not matched to a gene: 5. CDR1 is SQVTM, CDR2 ANQGSEA, per germline. The CDR3 nucleotides read TGCAGCGCTACGGGACAGCCGAACACCGGGGAGCTGTTTTTT. This encodes CSATGQPNTGELFF.